This TCR beta chain appears in the sequencing data of a study of T cell repertoires in cytomegalovirus infection. Study in general: Recently identified HLA-C-restricted CMV epitopes were among the peptides used. It was the public TCR beta signatures that indicated both CMV infection and matching HLA type.

About this clonotype itself: What it binds is unknown.

Each CDR3 protein is one row after TCRdb ran MiXCR on the reads. The data contain roughly 920,000 distinct CDR3 sequences, roughly 31% of them seen just once; the ten biggest clones take up roughly 13%. Germline assignment: CDR1 LGHNT and CDR2 FRNRAP. Trimming removed 3 bases at V and 5 bases at J, with 9 bases between. This CDR3 is 13 amino acids long. This specimen consisted of cultured CD8+ T cells from PBMCs, obtained from culture after CMV antigen stimulation. The chain combines TRBV12-5 with TRBJ2-3; possible D gene TRBD1, 5 bases. This TCR came from a human donor in good health (CMV status not recorded). Some clones in this sample may be carry-over from other donors' samples. The CDR3 here is CASGFGRGDTQYF. The CDR3 DNA follows: TGTGCTAGTGGTTTTGGAAGGGGAGATACGCAGTATTTT.